This TCR beta chain was found in a study of blood T cell repertoires in COVID-19. Repertoires were generated with immunoSEQ multiplex PCR, while TCRdb's copy carries only in-frame clones and drops some. The sample has about 76,000 clones, 75% to 90% seen once. The origin of this receptor is a human donor in a cohort sampled during active COVID-19. The sample consisted of peripheral blood.

The DNA of the CDR3 is TGCGCCAGCAGCCAGGGCGGGGGAGATGGTAGTGGCTACACCTTC. Amino acids: CASSQGGGDGSGYTF. V gene TRBV4-1 combines with J gene TRBJ1-2; TRBD1 might be the D (5 bases). V shed 3 bases and J shed 7 bases, with 18 bases lying between them. This CDR3 region has 15 residues. Germline V CDR1 and CDR2: MGHRA, YSYEKL.